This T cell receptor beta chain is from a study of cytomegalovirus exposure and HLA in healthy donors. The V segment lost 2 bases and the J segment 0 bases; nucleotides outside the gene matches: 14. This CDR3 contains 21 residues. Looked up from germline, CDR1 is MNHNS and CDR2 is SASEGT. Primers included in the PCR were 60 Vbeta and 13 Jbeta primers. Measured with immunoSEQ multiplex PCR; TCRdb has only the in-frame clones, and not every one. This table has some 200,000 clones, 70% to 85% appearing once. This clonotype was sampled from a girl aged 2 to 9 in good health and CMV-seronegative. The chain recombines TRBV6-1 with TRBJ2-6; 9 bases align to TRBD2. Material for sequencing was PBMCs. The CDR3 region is CASSEFGGGAPMFSGANVLTF. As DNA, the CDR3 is TGTGCCAGCAGTGAATTTGGCGGGGGGGCCCCAATGTTCTCTGGGGCCAACGTCCTGACTTTC.